The following is a T cell receptor (beta chain) sequence with its context. Per the authors' pipeline: Reference gene primers were amplified, and this amplification served to estimate nucleated cell counts. TCRdb's table, derived via immunoSEQ multiplex PCR, lists solely in-frame clones and lacks some. D and trimming were read from the DNA, whereas the V and J calls and clone size are those reported in that table. The profile shows around 420,000 clones, 70% to 90% of them singletons. This entry is derived from a study of blood T cell repertoires in COVID-19. The wider study: The study drew acute and convalescent COVID-19 samples from the United States, Italy and Spain. The cDNA or gDNA used as material had been derived from T cells, B-cell-depleted T cells, or PBMCs.

Participants, roughly 18 to 90 years old, spanned about two dozen US areas. The TCR sequence derives from a woman between 40 and 50 years old with acute COVID-19. The sequencing sample was made of PBMCs or T cells enriched from blood (not recorded which).

CDR3 sequence: CASSPSGYNYGYTF. The CDR3 DNA reads as TGTGCCAGCTCACCATCAGGGTATAACTATGGCTACACCTTC. The V and J genes are TRBV18 and TRBJ1-2, with D tentatively TRBD1 (5 bases). The CDR3 has 14 amino acids. V gave up 2 bases and J gave up 1 base, with 8 bases separating them. The V gene's germline CDR1 is KGHSH and CDR2 LQKENI.